The TCR beta chain under discussion was sequenced for a study of T cell responses to AZD1222 COVID-19 vaccine. Study-wide results and limits: Seropositive status at baseline applied to only a handful of AZD1222 recipients. Spike-specific TCR breadth and depth grew following two AZD1222 doses. Donors skewed white British and female; clonal diversity was possibly underestimated.

This clone was observed once. The antigen is not known. Libraries were prepared by immunoSEQ multiplex PCR; TCRdb keeps only in-frame clonotypes and omits some of them. The sample contains around 58,000 clones, approximately 88% of which appear only once. CDR3 length equals 14 residues. The V end lost 0 bases, the J end lost 4 bases, and 7 bases lay between the germline ends. Germline lookup yields CDR1 ENHRY and CDR2 SYGVKD. Second-dose recipients at about 4 or about 12 weeks were treated as one pooled group. The V and J genes are TRBV10-3 and TRBJ2-1; D not certain. The sequenced sample was peripheral blood, obtained 28 days after the second AZD1222 dose. The sequence was obtained from an adult who received the AZD1222 COVID-19 vaccine. CDR3 loop: CAISESGRYNEQFF. DNA for the CDR3: TGTGCCATCAGTGAGTCGGGCAGATACAATGAGCAGTTCTTC.